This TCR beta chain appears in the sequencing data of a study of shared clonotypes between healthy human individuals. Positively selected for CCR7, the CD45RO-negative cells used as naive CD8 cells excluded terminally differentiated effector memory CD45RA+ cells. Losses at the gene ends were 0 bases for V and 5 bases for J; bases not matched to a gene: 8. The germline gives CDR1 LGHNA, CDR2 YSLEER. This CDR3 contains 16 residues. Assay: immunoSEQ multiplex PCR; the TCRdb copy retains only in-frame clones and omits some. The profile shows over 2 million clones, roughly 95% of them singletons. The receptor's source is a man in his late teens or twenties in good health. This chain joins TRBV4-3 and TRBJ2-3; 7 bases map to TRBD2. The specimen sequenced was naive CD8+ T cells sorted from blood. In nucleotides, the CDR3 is TGCGCCAGCAGCCAAGATGGAGCGGGATGGGGAGATACGCAGTATTTT. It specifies CASSQDGAGWGDTQYF.